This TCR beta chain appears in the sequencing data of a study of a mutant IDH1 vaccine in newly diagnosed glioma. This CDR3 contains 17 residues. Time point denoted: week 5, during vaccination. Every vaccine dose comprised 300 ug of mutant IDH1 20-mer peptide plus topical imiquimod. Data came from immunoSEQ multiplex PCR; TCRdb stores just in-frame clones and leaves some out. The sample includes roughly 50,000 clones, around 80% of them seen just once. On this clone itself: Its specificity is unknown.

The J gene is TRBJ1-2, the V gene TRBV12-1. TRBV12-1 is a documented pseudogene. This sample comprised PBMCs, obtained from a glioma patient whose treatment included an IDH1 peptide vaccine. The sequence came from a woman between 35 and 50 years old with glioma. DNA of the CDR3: TGTGCCAGCAGCTTTGAAAGGATCCCCGGGGCTAACTATGGCTACACCTTC. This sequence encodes CASSFERIPGANYGYTF.